This is a list of T cell receptor beta chains from one sample in a study of blood T cells in healthy people across ages. TCRdb re-called the 5' RACE reads through MiXCR, storing one row per CDR3 protein. In the table there are some 790,000 distinct CDR3 sequences, about 30% of which are singletons. The sequencing input was blood. Source of these receptors: a woman at least 80 years old in good health. CDR3s include the opening cysteine and the closing phenylalanine or tryptophan. A D gene is named only where the DNA matches it firmly. The size field is filled for only some rows; it gives once, few, many or a size class.

CDR3 DNA,CDR3 protein,D gene,V gene,clone size,J gene
TGTGCCAGCATCGGGGGCGTCCACTATGGCTACACCTTC,CASIGGVHYGYTF,-,TRBV7-2,-,TRBJ1-2
TGTGCCGTCAGTGCGTCGGGACTAGCGTTAGATACGCAGTATTTT,CAVSASGLALDTQYF,TRBD2,TRBV10-3,-,TRBJ2-3
TGTGCCAGCTCCCCCGGGCCCCAAAATCCGTATTTT,CASSPGPQNPYF,-,TRBV12-3/TRBV12-4,many,TRBJ2-3
TGCAGTGCCCTAGTAGGGACTAATGAAAAACTGTTTTTT,CSALVGTNEKLFF,-,TRBV20-1,-,TRBJ1-4
TGTGCCAGCAGTTACTCCCTGGGAGGCGTTGCGGAGACCCAGTACTTC,CASSYSLGGVAETQYF,-,TRBV6-5,many,TRBJ2-5
TGTGCCAGCAGCTTGGACAGTTCAAGCAATCAGCCCCAGCATTTT,CASSLDSSSNQPQHF,-,TRBV7-2,many,TRBJ1-5
TGTGCCAGCAGCTTGCCCGGTCTTACCCTCGGGCACAATGAGCAGTTCTTC,CASSLPGLTLGHNEQFF,-,TRBV7-8,-,TRBJ2-1
TGTGCCAGCAGCTTAGCGCGCCTAGTGCTAGAGACCCAGTACTTC,CASSLARLVLETQYF,-,TRBV7-9,many,TRBJ2-5
TGTGCCAGCAGGCAAACCGGGGAAGGGGGCTACACCTTC,CASRQTGEGGYTF,-,TRBV6-6,-,TRBJ1-2
TGCAGTGCTCCGACGACAGGGTTCGGAAACACCATATATTTT,CSAPTTGFGNTIYF,TRBD1,TRBV20-1,-,TRBJ1-3
TGTGCCAGCAGCCACAGGGGGTTAGGAGAGCAGTACTTC,CASSHRGLGEQYF,TRBD1,TRBV7-6,few,TRBJ2-7
TGTGCCAGCAGCACGGGACAGTCCTACGAGCAGTACTTC,CASSTGQSYEQYF,TRBD1,TRBV12-3/TRBV12-4,many,TRBJ2-7
TGTGCCAGCAGCCTGCGGACAGGGAATCATGAGCAGTTCTTC,CASSLRTGNHEQFF,TRBD1,TRBV7-9,-,TRBJ2-1
TGTGCCAGCAGCCGTAGCGGGGGTATACAAGAGACCCAGTACTTC,CASSRSGGIQETQYF,TRBD2,TRBV7-9,many,TRBJ2-5
TGCAGTGCTAGAGGCAGGGGGAATCTCAATGAGCAGTTCTTC,CSARGRGNLNEQFF,TRBD1,TRBV20-1,once,TRBJ2-1
TGTGCCAGCAGAAGGGCTAGCGAGGACTCCGAGCAGTACTTC,CASRRASEDSEQYF,-,TRBV27,-,TRBJ2-7
TGTGCCAGCAGCTTAGAAGCGCGCATTCAGTACTTC,CASSLEARIQYF,-,TRBV7-2,many,TRBJ2-4
TGTGCCAGCAGTCTCACAGGGGGACTAGATCAGCCCCAGCATTTT,CASSLTGGLDQPQHF,TRBD1,TRBV12-3/TRBV12-4,once,TRBJ1-5
TGTGCCAGCATGCGGGCAAGCTACACCTTC,CASMRASYTF,-,TRBV6-5,-,TRBJ1-2
TGTGCCAGCAGGCTCCGGGGGACGATTGAAGCTTTCTTT,CASRLRGTIEAFF,-,TRBV6-2/TRBV6-3,few,TRBJ1-1
TGCAGCGTTGGGGGGGCCTCCTCCTACGAGCAGTACTTC,CSVGGASSYEQYF,-,TRBV29-1,many,TRBJ2-7
TGTGCCAGCAGCGTAGTCGGACAGGGTTTTAACGAGCAGTACTTC,CASSVVGQGFNEQYF,TRBD1,TRBV9,few,TRBJ2-7
TGTGCCAGCTCACCCCCTGGGGCAGTTTTTCTCGAAAAACTGTTTTTT,CASSPPGAVFLEKLFF,-,TRBV18,few,TRBJ1-4
TGTGCCAGTAGTACCCTGACAGGGAAGGTTCAGCCCCAGCATTTT,CASSTLTGKVQPQHF,TRBD1,TRBV19,few,TRBJ1-5
TGTGCCAGCCTCCCCGGAGGGAGTAGGGGTGAGCAGTTCTTC,CASLPGGSRGEQFF,-,TRBV28,few,TRBJ2-1
TGTGCCAGCAGACAACAAAGCTACAATGAGCGGTTCTTC,CASRQQSYNERFF,-,TRBV7-6,-,TRBJ2-1
TGTGCCAGCAGAAGGACAGGGATGACTTGGGGCTACACCTTC,CASRRTGMTWGYTF,TRBD1,TRBV6-5,many,TRBJ1-2
TGCAGTGCTAGAGACATTTTAACAGGGTCGCGGTACGAGCAGTACTTC,CSARDILTGSRYEQYF,-,TRBV20-1,few,TRBJ2-7
TGTGCCAGCAGCTCCGACAGGGGCATCCGATCCCCCTATGGCTACACCTTC,CASSSDRGIRSPYGYTF,TRBD1,TRBV7-2,many,TRBJ1-2
TGTGCCAGCAGGTCTGCCGTTGGGTTAGGGGCCCCCTATTACAATGAGCAGTTCTTC,CASRSAVGLGAPYYNEQFF,-,TRBV6-1,many,TRBJ2-1
TGCGCCAGCAGCCCTACCCTCCGGGCTTCTGGCTACACCTTC,CASSPTLRASGYTF,-,TRBV4-3,many,TRBJ1-2
TGTGCCAGCTCACCAGAGCGGACAGGTTATGGCTACACCTTC,CASSPERTGYGYTF,TRBD1,TRBV18,many,TRBJ1-2
TGCGCCAGCAGCTCGAGTCCGGGGGGGAACAATGAGCAGTTCTTC,CASSSSPGGNNEQFF,TRBD2,TRBV4-1,many,TRBJ2-1
TGTGCCAGCAGTTCCCCAGACAGGGGGAGATACGAGCAGTACTTC,CASSSPDRGRYEQYF,TRBD1,TRBV6-5,-,TRBJ2-7
TGCAGCGTCGAAGCCGGGACAGGGAAAAACAATGAGCAGTTCTTC,CSVEAGTGKNNEQFF,TRBD1,TRBV29-1,-,TRBJ2-1
TGCGCCAGCAGCCAAGATCTTGGACGGACGATGGATACGCAGTATTTT,CASSQDLGRTMDTQYF,-,TRBV4-3,many,TRBJ2-3
TGTGCCTGGAGTGTCCTCGGGACAGGGGCCGCTGAAGCTTTCTTT,CAWSVLGTGAAEAFF,TRBD1,TRBV30,-,TRBJ1-1
TGCAGTCAAGCGGGGGGGATCACAGATACGCAGTATTTT,CSQAGGITDTQYF,TRBD2,TRBV20-1,-,TRBJ2-3
TGTGCCACCACAACCGGGACAGGCTATGGCTACACCTTC,CATTTGTGYGYTF,TRBD1,TRBV6-5,-,TRBJ1-2
TGTGCCACCAGTGAAACCGGGAGGGGGCCGAACACTGAAGCTTTCTTT,CATSETGRGPNTEAFF,TRBD1,TRBV24-1,-,TRBJ1-1
TGTGCCAGTAGAGGGGGATTGGGGCCCACAGATACGCAGTATTTT,CASRGGLGPTDTQYF,-,TRBV19,-,TRBJ2-3
TGTGCCAGCAGCTTCACACAGCGACAGGGGGATGGCTACATCTTC,CASSFTQRQGDGYIF,TRBD1,TRBV7-9,-,TRBJ1-2
TGTGCCAGCAGCCAAACAATAGCGGGGGGTCGAGGTGAGCAGTTCTTC,CASSQTIAGGRGEQFF,TRBD2,TRBV7-9,-,TRBJ2-1
TGTGCCTGGAGCTTGGGGACAGAAAATTCACCCCTCCACTTT,CAWSLGTENSPLHF,TRBD1,TRBV30,-,TRBJ1-6
TGTGCCATCAGTGAGTCGATCGGCAGGGGTTATGATGGCTACACCTTC,CAISESIGRGYDGYTF,-,TRBV10-3,many,TRBJ1-2
TGTGCCACCGGGGGCCTATATAGCAATCAGCCCGAGCATTTT,CATGGLYSNQPEHF,-,TRBV6-2/TRBV6-3,-,TRBJ1-5
TGCAGTGCTAAAGCCCCCGGGGAGACCCAGTACTTC,CSAKAPGETQYF,-,TRBV20-1,-,TRBJ2-5
TGTGCCAGCAGCCCTAGCGGGGGATATAGCACAGATGCGCAGTATTTT,CASSPSGGYSTDAQYF,TRBD2,TRBV12-3/TRBV12-4,-,TRBJ2-3
TGTGCCAGCAGGTCACTTTCGAAGGTCGGCTATGGCTACACCTTC,CASRSLSKVGYGYTF,-,TRBV28,few,TRBJ1-2